This TCR beta chain was captured in a study of CD8 T cells in ankylosing spondylitis. V shed 2 bases and J 7 bases; nucleotides not matched to a gene: 8. The CDR3 sequence is 15 residues long. CDR1 and CDR2 from the germline V gene are MGHRA and YSYEKL. Quantitative 5'-RACE with molecular barcodes generated TCR beta libraries. TCRdb reanalysed the 5' RACE reads using MiXCR and keeps one entry per CDR3 protein. Among about 350,000 distinct CDR3 sequences listed, roughly 20% were seen once. Sequenced material: blood, either unsorted or a sorted T cell fraction (not recorded which). The rearrangement uses TRBV4-1 and TRBJ2-4, with 7 bases identical to TRBD1. The sequence was obtained from a male donor with ankylosing spondylitis or in good health (not recorded which). The CDR3 region is CASSQRQGPTNIQYF. The CDR3 region has the DNA TGCGCCAGCAGCCAACGACAGGGACCCACGAACATTCAGTACTTC.